The T cell receptor beta chain under discussion was sequenced for a study of T cell responses to AZD1222 COVID-19 vaccine. Study-level points and caveats: Recipients of two AZD1222 doses showed rising Spike-specific TCR breadth and depth. Clonal diversity may have been underestimated, and the donors were mostly white British, with more females than males. Unmutated variant regions are reportedly the target of nearly half of TCRs that are spike-specific.

After removal of 7 bases from V and 6 bases from J, the junction contained 2 bases not matched to a gene. CDR1 and CDR2 (germline): MDHEN, SYDVKM. This CDR3 has 11 residues. This clone has more than one count but fewer than ten. Its antigen is still unknown. Sequenced by immunoSEQ multiplex PCR; TCRdb stores in-frame clones only, minus some. The table includes more than 85,000 clones, about 88% detected once. The chain uses TRBV28 and TRBJ1-1; 7 bases agree with TRBD1. This sample comprised peripheral blood, obtained on day 0 of AZD1222 vaccination. The clonotype comes from an adult in good health. The CDR3 nucleotides read TGTGCCAGCATGCAGGGGGCTGAAGCTTTCTTT. Translated: CASMQGAEAFF.